These T cell receptor beta chains were read from a single sample in a study of beta chain features in type 1 diabetes. Here immunoSEQ multiplex PCR was the method, and the copy in TCRdb shows in-frame clones only, minus some. The data contain hundreds of thousands of clones, around 8% of them singletons. Source material: central memory CD4+ T cells from blood. The receptors derive from a woman under 30 in good health. The CDR3 runs from the conserved cysteine through the conserved F or W. Each record gives: D gene, V gene, clone size, J gene, CDR3 DNA, CDR3 protein. The D gene is left open where the match is weak. Rows give clone size only sometimes, using once, few, many, or a class for an expanded clone.

-	TRBV5-1	few	TRBJ2-7	TGCGCCAGCAGCTTGAAGGGGGGCTACGAGCAGTACTTC	CASSLKGGYEQYF
-	TRBV6-6	few	TRBJ1-5	TGTGCCAGCAGGTACGCGGAGGGCCCCAATCAGCCCCAGCATTTT	CASRYAEGPNQPQHF
-	TRBV5-1	-	TRBJ2-7	TGCGCCAGCAGCTCGGACCTCAGGCGGGAGCAGTACTTC	CASSSDLRREQYF
-	TRBV4-1	many	TRBJ1-4	TGCGCCAGCAGCCAAGAACAGGGCGGAGCGTGGAAAAAACTGTTTTTT	CASSQEQGGAWKKLFF
TRBD2	TRBV19	few	TRBJ2-1	TGTGCCAGTAGTATCTCGGGACTAGCGGGAGGTGAGCAGTTCTTC	CASSISGLAGGEQFF
-	TRBV11-2	few	TRBJ1-1	TGTGCCAGCAGACCTCCAGGGAGGAACACTGAAGCTTTCTTT	CASRPPGRNTEAFF
-	TRBV18	-	TRBJ2-5	TGTGCCAGCTCACTTATCCAACACCAGCAGGGGAGGTTTAAGACCCAGTACTTC	CASSLIQHQQGRFKTQYF
-	TRBV7-9	few	TRBJ2-6	TGTGCCAGCAGCTTAGGGTCCCACTCTGGGGCCAACGTCCTGACTTTC	CASSLGSHSGANVLTF
-	TRBV5-6	-	TRBJ2-7	TGTGCCAGCAGCTTCGGACGGGAATACGAGCAGTACTTC	CASSFGREYEQYF
-	TRBV7-2	few	TRBJ2-7	TGTGCCAGCAGCACGTCCTTACCATACGAGCAGTACTTC	CASSTSLPYEQYF
TRBD1	TRBV28	few	TRBJ1-2	TGTGCCATACAACAATCAGGGGGGTATGGCTACACCTTC	CAIQQSGGYGYTF
TRBD2	TRBV7-9	-	TRBJ2-5	TGTGCCAGCAGCTTAGTTCTGGCGGGAGGGCCAGGCCAAGAGACCCAGTACTTC	CASSLVLAGGPGQETQYF
TRBD1	TRBV7-9	-	TRBJ2-5	TGTGCCAGCACCTCGACAGGGGAGGACCAAGAGACCCAGTACTTC	CASTSTGEDQETQYF
-	TRBV28	few	TRBJ1-3	TGTGCCAGCAGATGGAGCTCTGGAAACACCATATATTTT	CASRWSSGNTIYF
-	TRBV7-9	many	TRBJ2-5	TGTGCCAGCAGCGCTCAAGAGACCCAGTACTTC	CASSAQETQYF
TRBD1	TRBV5-4	-	TRBJ2-1	TGTGCCAGCAGTCTAGACAGGGGCAATGAGCAGTTCTTC	CASSLDRGNEQFF
TRBD1	TRBV28	many	TRBJ1-2	TGTGCCAGCAGTTCCCAGGGACAGCACTATGGCTACACCTTC	CASSSQGQHYGYTF
TRBD1	TRBV11-2	few	TRBJ1-2	TGTGCCAGCAGCCAGCAAGGACAGGGAAACTATGGCTACACCTTC	CASSQQGQGNYGYTF
-	TRBV6-5	-	TRBJ2-5	TGTGCCAGCAGTTACTCGAATGGGAGAGAGACCCAGTACTTC	CASSYSNGRETQYF
-	TRBV5-4	-	TRBJ2-6	TGTGCCAGCAGCTTGGCCGTCAACTCTGGGGCCAACGTCCTGACTTTC	CASSLAVNSGANVLTF
-	TRBV4-3	-	TRBJ2-1	TGCGCCAGCAGCCTCCGGGCCTCCGGGGCCGTCAATGAGCAGTTCTTC	CASSLRASGAVNEQFF
-	TRBV7-2	-	TRBJ1-2	TGTGCCAGCAGCTTAGGGTGGGCAGTAGCTAACTATGGCTACACCTTC	CASSLGWAVANYGYTF
TRBD1	TRBV7-3	few	TRBJ1-1	TGTGCCAGCAGTCCAGGGGGAACTGAAGCTTTCTTT	CASSPGGTEAFF
-	TRBV7-2	-	TRBJ2-2	TGTGCCAGCAGCTTAGCGCGATCTGACGGGGAGCTGTTTTTT	CASSLARSDGELFF
TRBD1	TRBV5-6	few	TRBJ2-5	TGTGCCAGCAGCTCCTCGGGGACAGCCCAAGAGACCCAGTACTTC	CASSSSGTAQETQYF
TRBD2	TRBV28	-	TRBJ2-5	TGTGCCAGCTTATCTAGCGGGAGGTTCCAAGAGACCCAGTACTTC	CASLSSGRFQETQYF
TRBD2	TRBV2	-	TRBJ2-1	TGTGCCAGCACCCAAAAACACTGGACTAGTTGGGCCTACAATGAGCAGTTCTTC	CASTQKHWTSWAYNEQFF
-	TRBV7-9	-	TRBJ2-3	TGTGCCAGCAGCCCGGGGGCAGCCACAGATACGCAGTATTTT	CASSPGAATDTQYF
-	TRBV19	-	TRBJ2-7	TGTGCCAGTAGTATGTCGGGCACATCCTACGAGCAGTACTTC	CASSMSGTSYEQYF
-	TRBV7-2	-	TRBJ2-7	TGTGCCGGCAGCCCGCGGTACAACTACGAGCAGTACTTC	CAGSPRYNYEQYF
-	TRBV6-1	-	TRBJ2-1	TGTGCCACCGACTACCTCTATGAGCAGTTCTTC	CATDYLYEQFF
TRBD2	TRBV5-1	once	TRBJ2-7	TGCGCCAGCAGCTTGATAGCGGGAGAGAGCTCCTACGAGCAGTACTTC	CASSLIAGESSYEQYF
-	TRBV27	-	TRBJ2-1	TGTGCCAGCAGTTTAGGAACAACAACTAACAATGAGCAGTTCTTC	CASSLGTTTNNEQFF
-	TRBV6-6	few	TRBJ2-5	TGTGCCAGCAGTTACCGGGACTCTCGAGTCGGGGAGACCCAGTACTTC	CASSYRDSRVGETQYF
-	TRBV28	few	TRBJ1-1	TGTGCCAGCAGTTTATCAGAGTATAGCACTGAAGCTTTCTTT	CASSLSEYSTEAFF
TRBD1	TRBV7-2	-	TRBJ2-1	TGTGCCAGCAGCTTAGACAGGGGATACAATGAGCAGTTCTTC	CASSLDRGYNEQFF
-	TRBV14	many	TRBJ2-1	TGTGCCAGCAGGATGGATAATGAGCAGTTCTTC	CASRMDNEQFF
-	TRBV7-3	-	TRBJ2-5	TGTGCCAGCAGCTCCCCGCAAGAGAAGACCCAGTACTTC	CASSSPQEKTQYF
TRBD2	TRBV7-2	few	TRBJ2-7	TGTGCCAGCAGCCCACAGAGTAGCGGGAGTAGGTACTTC	CASSPQSSGSRYF